These 27 T cell receptor beta chains were sequenced from one sample in a study of response to subunit inactivated influenza vaccine. TCRdb ran MiXCR on the RT-PCR reads and lists one entry per CDR3 protein. The sample includes around 570,000 distinct CDR3 sequences, about 11% of them seen just once. These data also formed part of another study, on T cells expressing NK-cell markers. This second report adds: TCR beta libraries carry UMIs added by 5'RACE template switching.

Sample: PBMCs from blood, taken on the day of vaccination. The receptors were gathered from a man aged 50-59 years who received an inactivated influenza vaccine.

This clonotype showed up just a few times. The chain uses TRBV2 and TRBJ2-6; no clear D. There are 14 residues in the CDR3. Germline loops: CDR1 SNHLY, CDR2 FYNNEI. V gave up 4 bases and J gave up 0 bases, with 4 bases separating them. CDR3 loop: CASSAASGANVLTF. The CDR3 DNA reads as TGTGCCAGCAGTGCGGCCTCTGGGGCCAACGTCCTGACTTTC.

The sample holds many counts of this clonotype. The chain combines TRBV29-1 with TRBJ2-7; D unclear. The CDR3 totals 13 residues. CDR1 is SQVTM and CDR2 is ANQGSEA in the germline V gene. The V gene lost 6 bases and the J gene lost 1 base, with 13 bases spanning the gap. The CDR3 sequence is CSVDVGRSYEQYF. The CDR3 region has the DNA TGCAGCGTCGATGTCGGGCGGTCCTACGAGCAGTACTTC.

The rearrangement links TRBV10-3 to TRBJ1-6; D perhaps matches TRBD1 (6 bases). The CDR3 has 17 amino acids. The germline V gene has CDR1 ENHRY and CDR2 SYGVKD. V lost 2 bases and J 0 bases, leaving 11 bases between the germline ends. CDR3 residues: CAISEQQGLSYNSPLHF. CDR3 DNA sequence: TGTGCCATCAGTGAGCAACAGGGACTCTCCTATAATTCACCCCTCCACTTT.

This clonotype showed up many times. The gene calls are TRBV12-3 or TRBV12-4 and TRBJ2-2; D possibly corresponds to TRBD2 (5 bases). V lost 10 bases and J 5 bases, leaving 11 bases between the germline ends. The CDR3 contains 12 residues. The CDR3 sequence: CATSRGTGELFF. CDR3 in DNA: TGTGCCACTTCGAGAGGGACCGGGGAGCTGTTTTTT.

The sample holds a few counts of this clonotype. The chain joins TRBV7-2 to TRBJ2-3; D perhaps matches TRBD2 (6 bases). V lost 2 bases and J lost 11, with 20 bases in between. The CDR3 is 15 amino acids. The germline V gene encodes CDR1 SGHTA and CDR2 FQGNSA. CDR3 protein: CASSLPGSQVVKQYF. The CDR3 nucleotides read TGTGCCAGCAGCTTACCCGGGAGCCAGGTCGTAAAGCAGTATTTT.

This clonotype was counted a few times. This rearrangement joins TRBV5-1 to TRBJ2-5; D is perhaps TRBD1 (6 bases). V lost 0 bases and J 4 bases, leaving 16 bases between the germline ends. Germline assignment: CDR1 SGHRS and CDR2 YFSETQ. The CDR3 runs to 16 residues. CDR3 in amino acids: CASSLVGPGAAETQYF. For the CDR3, the DNA is TGCGCCAGCAGCTTGGTGGGGCCAGGGGCGGCAGAGACCCAGTACTTC.

The DNA of the CDR3 is TGCGCCAGCAGCCTATCACAGGTTGGAGGTTCACCCCTCCACTTT. It codes for CASSLSQVGGSPLHF. The gene calls are TRBV5-1 and TRBJ1-6; TRBD1 is a possible D gene (5 bases). This CDR3 is built from 15 residues. Germline CDR1 is SGHRS and CDR2 is YFSETQ. The germline V and J ends were trimmed by 4 bases and 9 bases, with 17 bases remaining between them.

The genes are TRBV20-1 and TRBJ2-3, with D possibly being TRBD1 (6 bases). The V end was cut by 7 bases, the J end by 2 bases, with 19 bases between. The CDR3 runs to 15 residues. The germline V gene encodes CDR1 DFQATT and CDR2 SNEGSKA (reference sequence). CDR3 loop: CSGSPTGLYTDTQYF. The CDR3 DNA reads TGCAGTGGTTCCCCGACAGGACTTTACACAGATACGCAGTATTTT.

The V and J genes are TRBV19 and TRBJ2-5; D is unclear. Trimming took off 3 bases at V and 4 bases at J, with 9 bases between the two ends. Germline V gene sequence: CDR1 LNHDA, CDR2 SQIVND (reference sequence). The CDR3 is 13 amino acids. DNA of the CDR3: TGTGCCAGTAGTATCTCTAGTCTAGAGACCCAGTACTTC. This gives the protein CASSISSLETQYF. The variable domain in full, with the rest retrieved from reference TRBV19 and TRBJ2-5, is DGGITQSPKYLFRKEGQNVTLSCEQNLNHDAMYWYRQDPGQGLRLIYYSQIVNDFQKGDIAEGYSVSREKKESFPLTVTSAQKNPTAFYLCASSISSLETQYFGPGTRLLVL.

V and J are TRBV29-1 and TRBJ2-3, with D maybe TRBD2 (7 bases). This CDR3 has 14 amino acids. V was shortened by 7 bases and J by 5 bases, with 19 bases between the two germline ends. CDR1 is SQVTM and CDR2 is ANQGSEA in the germline V gene. CDR3 amino acids: CSGRGRGGGDTQYF. The CDR3 nucleotides read TGCAGCGGGCGGGGCAGGGGAGGGGGAGATACGCAGTATTTT.

This clonotype has a count of ten or more. This chain connects TRBV5-1 to TRBJ2-3; D uncertain. The germline V and J ends were trimmed by 0 bases and 4 bases, with 15 bases remaining between them. Germline V gene lookup returns CDR1 SGHRS and CDR2 YFSETQ. The CDR3 has 16 residues. The CDR3 region has the DNA TGCGCCAGCAGCTTGGGTCCCCGAAGTAGCTCAGATACGCAGTATTTT. Translation: CASSLGPRSSSDTQYF.

In nucleotides, the CDR3 is TGCGCCAGCAGCTTGGCCCCCGGGGGTGTGGGCACCGGGGAGCTGTTTTTT. Translated, it gives CASSLAPGGVGTGELFF. The chain is built from TRBV5-1 and TRBJ2-2, with a tentative D call TRBD2 (6 bases). V was cut by 0 bases and J by 4 bases, with 16 bases left in between. CDR3 size: 17 residues. Germline V gene lookup returns CDR1 SGHRS and CDR2 YFSETQ. Full variable domain (outside the CDR3, taken from reference TRBV5-1 and TRBJ2-2): KAGVTQTPRYLIKTRGQQVTLSCSPISGHRSVSWYQQTPGQGLQFLFEYFSETQRNKGNFPGRFSGRQFSNSRSEMNVSTLELGDSALYLCASSLAPGGVGTGELFFGEGSRLTVL.

V and J are TRBV12-3 or TRBV12-4 and TRBJ2-2; no reliable D call. The CDR3 runs 15 residues. The V gene lost 5 bases and the J gene lost 1 base, with 11 bases spanning the gap. The CDR3 nucleotides read TGTGCCAGCAGTCCTAGTAGGGTGAACACCGGGGAGCTGTTTTTT. This translates into CASSPSRVNTGELFF.

The gene calls are TRBV15 and TRBJ2-3; 12 nucleotides align to TRBD2. The trim removed 5 bases at V and 4 bases at J, leaving 10 bases unmatched. CDR3 length: 17 residues. CDR1 is LNHNV, CDR2 YYDKDF, per germline (reference sequence). CDR3: CATSLRSTSGSSDTQYF. In DNA form, the CDR3 reads TGTGCCACCAGCCTAAGATCGACTAGCGGGAGTTCAGATACGCAGTATTTT. The full variable domain, in which reference TRBV15 and TRBJ2-3 provide the parts outside the CDR3, is DAMVIQNPRYQVTQFGKPVTLSCSQTLNHNVMYWYQQKSSQAPKLLFHYYDKDFNNEADTPDNFQSRRPNTSFCFLDIRSPGLGDTAMYLCATSLRSTSGSSDTQYFGPGTRLTVL.

The chain couples TRBV4-3 to TRBJ2-3, with D possibly matching TRBD2 (7 bases). With 4 bases removed from V and 2 bases from J, the gap between germline ends came to 16 bases. Germline lookup yields CDR1 LGHNA and CDR2 YSLEER. The CDR3 is 16 residues long. CDR3 in amino acids: CASSLTGGLPTDTQYF. DNA of the CDR3: TGCGCCAGCAGCCTAACCGGGGGGCTCCCCACAGATACGCAGTATTTT.

The V gene is TRBV12-3 or TRBV12-4, the J gene TRBJ2-7; D is possibly TRBD1 or TRBD2 (5 bases each). The CDR3 is made up of 15 amino acids. The V and J ends lost 6 bases and 3 bases respectively, with 18 bases between them. Written as DNA, the CDR3 is TGTGCCAGCAGCCCCTACCGGGACCGAGACTACGAGCAGTACTTC. This sequence encodes CASSPYRDRDYEQYF.

This chain links TRBV10-3 with TRBJ2-1; 8 bases line up with TRBD2. Per germline, CDR1 ENHRY and CDR2 SYGVKD. V was clipped by 11 bases and J by 0 bases; unmatched bases: 3. The CDR3 runs 13 residues. In nucleotides, the CDR3 is TGTGCCGGGAGCGGGAGCTCCTACAATGAGCAGTTCTTC. Protein sequence: CAGSGSSYNEQFF.

This clonotype was seen ten or more times. The gene calls are TRBV12-3 or TRBV12-4 and TRBJ2-7; 9 bases fit TRBD2. V shed 6 bases, J shed 2 bases, and the junction held 5 bases outside the gene matches. The CDR3 loop spans 14 amino acids. CDR3 nucleotide sequence: TGTGCCAGCAGCCCCGGCGGGAGGGCCTACGAGCAGTACTTC. It codes for CASSPGGRAYEQYF.

This clonotype was found a few times. The rearrangement uses TRBV2 and TRBJ2-1; TRBD2 agrees at 7 bases. CDR3 length: 14 residues. Germline CDR1 and CDR2: SNHLY and FYNNEI. V shed 3 bases, J shed 6 bases, and the junction held 5 bases outside the gene matches. The CDR3 loop reads CASSDLGGSNEQFF. CDR3 sequence (DNA): TGTGCCAGCAGTGATCTCGGCGGGAGCAATGAGCAGTTCTTC.

This rearrangement joins TRBV7-8 to TRBJ2-5, with D tentatively TRBD1 (6 bases). V was trimmed by 6 bases and J by 2 bases, leaving 16 bases between them. Germline V gene data show CDR1 as SGHVS and CDR2 as FQNEAQ. CDR3 size: 15 residues. The CDR3 loop is CASSFTGTPQETQYF. The CDR3 DNA follows: TGTGCCAGCAGTTTTACCGGGACACCGCAAGAGACCCAGTACTTC.

DNA of the CDR3: TGTGCCAGCAGCTGGGGGCAGGACAGGTACACTGAAGCTTTCTTT. This encodes CASSWGQDRYTEAFF. The chain couples TRBV5-6 to TRBJ1-1, with 7 bases identical to TRBD1. The CDR3 has 15 amino acids. The germline gives CDR1 SGHDT, CDR2 YYEEEE. The V segment lost 3 bases and the J segment 3 bases; nucleotides outside the gene matches: 8.

The sample holds a few counts of this clonotype. V and J are TRBV4-1 and TRBJ2-2; 9 bases map to TRBD2. Trimming removed 4 bases from V and 3 bases from J; junction bases left unmatched: 9. The CDR3 has 17 residues. Germline CDR1 reads MGHRA; CDR2 reads YSYEKL. The CDR3 DNA reads as TGCGCCAGCAGCCTGGGGGTTAGCGGGAGTTACACCGGGGAGCTGTTTTTT. Encoded protein: CASSLGVSGSYTGELFF.

This clonotype showed up many times. This chain connects TRBV5-1 to TRBJ2-3, with TRBD2 identical over 10 bases. CDR1 is SGHRS, CDR2 YFSETQ, per germline. Trimming removed 0 bases from V and 3 bases from J; junction bases left unmatched: 4. The CDR3 length is 16 residues. CDR3: CASSLGSSGSTDTQYF. The CDR3 DNA sequence: TGCGCCAGCAGCTTGGGGTCTAGCGGGAGTACAGATACGCAGTATTTT.

This clonotype was seen a handful of times. The gene calls are TRBV4-1 and TRBJ1-1; D call uncertain. CDR1 is MGHRA and CDR2 is YSYEKL in the germline V gene. The CDR3 consists of 17 residues. Trimming pared 3 bases from V and 3 bases from J, leaving 20 bases between. CDR3 residues: CASSQLLRVPKHTEAFF. Here the CDR3 DNA reads TGCGCCAGCAGCCAGCTCCTGAGGGTGCCCAAGCACACTGAAGCTTTCTTT.

This clonotype was found a few times. The chain has TRBV28 and TRBJ2-2, with D possibly called TRBD1 or TRBD2 (6 bases each). V lost 2 bases, J lost 0 bases, and 19 bases lay in between. Germline-derived CDR1 and CDR2 are MDHEN and SYDVKM. This CDR3 spans 19 amino acids. CDR3 residues: CASSLGRGRGLTNTGELFF. CDR3 nucleotide sequence: TGTGCCAGCAGTTTAGGTCGTGGCAGGGGACTTACGAACACCGGGGAGCTGTTTTTT.

This clonotype was detected a few times. This chain uses TRBV5-1 with TRBJ1-4; maybe TRBD1 (5 bases). Trimming removed 6 bases from V and 0 bases from J, with 12 bases in between. Germline loops: CDR1 SGHRS, CDR2 YFSETQ. This CDR3 has 15 amino acids. The CDR3 DNA sequence: TGCGCCAGCACCGCCTCGGGGGCAACTAATGAAAAACTGTTTTTT. As protein: CASTASGATNEKLFF.

This clonotype was counted ten times or more. This sequence joins TRBV3-1 and TRBJ2-3; TRBD2 matches 7 bases. J was trimmed by 2 bases and V by 4 bases; bases with no gene match: 9. The CDR3 loop spans 16 amino acids. The germline gives CDR1 LGHDT, CDR2 YNNKEL (reference sequence). The CDR3 nucleotides are TGTGCCAGCAGCCGCCGACTAGCTCCGTTCACAGATACGCAGTATTTT. Amino acid sequence: CASSRRLAPFTDTQYF.